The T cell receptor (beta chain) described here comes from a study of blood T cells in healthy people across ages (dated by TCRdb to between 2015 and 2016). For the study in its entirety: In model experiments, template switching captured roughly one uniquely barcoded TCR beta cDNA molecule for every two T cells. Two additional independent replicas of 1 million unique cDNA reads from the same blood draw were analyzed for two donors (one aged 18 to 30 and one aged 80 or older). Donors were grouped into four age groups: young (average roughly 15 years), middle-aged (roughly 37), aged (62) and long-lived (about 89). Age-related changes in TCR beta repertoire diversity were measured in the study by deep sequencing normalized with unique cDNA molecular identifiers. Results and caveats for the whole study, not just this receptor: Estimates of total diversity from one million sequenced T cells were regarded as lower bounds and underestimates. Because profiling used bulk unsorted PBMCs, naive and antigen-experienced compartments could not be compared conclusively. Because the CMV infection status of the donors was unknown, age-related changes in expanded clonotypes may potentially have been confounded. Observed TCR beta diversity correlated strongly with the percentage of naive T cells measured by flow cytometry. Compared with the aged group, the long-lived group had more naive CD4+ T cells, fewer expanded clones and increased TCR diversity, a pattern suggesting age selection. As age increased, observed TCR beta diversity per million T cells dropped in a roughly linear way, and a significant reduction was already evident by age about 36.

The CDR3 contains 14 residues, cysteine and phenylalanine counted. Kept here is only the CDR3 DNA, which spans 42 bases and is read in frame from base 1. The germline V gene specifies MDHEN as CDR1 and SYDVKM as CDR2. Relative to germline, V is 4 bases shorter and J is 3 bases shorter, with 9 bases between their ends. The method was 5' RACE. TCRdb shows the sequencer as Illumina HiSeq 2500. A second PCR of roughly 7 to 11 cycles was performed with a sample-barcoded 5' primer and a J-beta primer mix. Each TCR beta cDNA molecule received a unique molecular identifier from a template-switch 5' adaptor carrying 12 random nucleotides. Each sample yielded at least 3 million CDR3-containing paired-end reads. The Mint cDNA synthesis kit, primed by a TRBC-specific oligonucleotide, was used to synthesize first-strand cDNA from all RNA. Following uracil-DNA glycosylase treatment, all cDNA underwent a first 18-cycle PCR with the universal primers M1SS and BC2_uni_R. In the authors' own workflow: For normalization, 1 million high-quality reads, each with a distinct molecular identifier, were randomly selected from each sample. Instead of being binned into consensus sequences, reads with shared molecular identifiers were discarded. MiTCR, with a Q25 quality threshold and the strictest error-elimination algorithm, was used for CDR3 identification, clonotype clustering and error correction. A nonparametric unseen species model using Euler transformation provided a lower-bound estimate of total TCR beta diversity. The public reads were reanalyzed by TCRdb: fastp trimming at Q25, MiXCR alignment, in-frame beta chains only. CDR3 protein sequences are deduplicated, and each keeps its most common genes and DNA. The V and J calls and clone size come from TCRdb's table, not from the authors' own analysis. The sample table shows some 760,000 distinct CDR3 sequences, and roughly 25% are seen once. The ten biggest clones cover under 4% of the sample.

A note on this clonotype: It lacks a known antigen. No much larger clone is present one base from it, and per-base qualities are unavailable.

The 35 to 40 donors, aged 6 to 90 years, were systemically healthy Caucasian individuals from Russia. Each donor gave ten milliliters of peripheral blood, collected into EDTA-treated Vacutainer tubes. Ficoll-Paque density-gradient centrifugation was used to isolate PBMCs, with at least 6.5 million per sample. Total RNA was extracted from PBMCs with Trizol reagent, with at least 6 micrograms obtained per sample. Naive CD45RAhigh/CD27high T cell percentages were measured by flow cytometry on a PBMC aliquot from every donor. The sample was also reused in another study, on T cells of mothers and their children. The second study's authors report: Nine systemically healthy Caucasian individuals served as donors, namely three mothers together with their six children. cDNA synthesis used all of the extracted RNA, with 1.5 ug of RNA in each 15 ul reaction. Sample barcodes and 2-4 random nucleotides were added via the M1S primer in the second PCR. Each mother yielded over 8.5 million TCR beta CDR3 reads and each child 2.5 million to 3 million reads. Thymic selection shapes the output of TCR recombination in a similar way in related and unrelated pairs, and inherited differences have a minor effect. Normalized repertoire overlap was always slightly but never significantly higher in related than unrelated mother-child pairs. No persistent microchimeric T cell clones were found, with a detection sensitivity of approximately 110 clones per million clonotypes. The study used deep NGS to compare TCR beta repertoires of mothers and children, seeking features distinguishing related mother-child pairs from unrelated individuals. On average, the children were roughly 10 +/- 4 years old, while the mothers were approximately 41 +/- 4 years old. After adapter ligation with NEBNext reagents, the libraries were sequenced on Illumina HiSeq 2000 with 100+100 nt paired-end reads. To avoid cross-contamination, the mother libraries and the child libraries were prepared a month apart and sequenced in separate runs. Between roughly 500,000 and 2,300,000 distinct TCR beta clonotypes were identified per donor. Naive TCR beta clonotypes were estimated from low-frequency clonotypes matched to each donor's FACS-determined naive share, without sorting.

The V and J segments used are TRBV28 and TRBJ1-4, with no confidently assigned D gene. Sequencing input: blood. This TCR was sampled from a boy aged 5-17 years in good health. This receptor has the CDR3 CASSSPASNEKLFF. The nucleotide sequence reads TGTGCCAGCAGTTCCCCGGCGTCTAATGAAAAACTGTTTTTT.